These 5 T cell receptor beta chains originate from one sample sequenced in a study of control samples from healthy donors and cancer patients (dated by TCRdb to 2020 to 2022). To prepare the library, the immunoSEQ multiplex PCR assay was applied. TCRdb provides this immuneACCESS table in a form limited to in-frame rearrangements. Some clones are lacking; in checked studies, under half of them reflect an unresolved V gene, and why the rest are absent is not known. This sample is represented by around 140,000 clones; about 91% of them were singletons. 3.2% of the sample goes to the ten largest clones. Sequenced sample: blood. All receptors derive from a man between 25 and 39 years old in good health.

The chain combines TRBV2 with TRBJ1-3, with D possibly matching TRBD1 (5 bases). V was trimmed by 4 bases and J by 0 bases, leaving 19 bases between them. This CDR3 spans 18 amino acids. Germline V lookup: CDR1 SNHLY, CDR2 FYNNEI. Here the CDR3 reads CASSGGRDGYSSGNTIYF. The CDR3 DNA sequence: TGTGCCAGCAGTGGGGGACGGGACGGATATAGCTCTGGAAACACCATATATTTT.

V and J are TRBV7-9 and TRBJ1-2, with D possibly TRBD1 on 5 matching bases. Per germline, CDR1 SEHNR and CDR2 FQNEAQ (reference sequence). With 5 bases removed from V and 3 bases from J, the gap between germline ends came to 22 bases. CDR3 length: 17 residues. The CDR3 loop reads CASSPVGERGSDYGYTF. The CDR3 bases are TGTGCCAGCAGCCCCGTGGGGGAACGGGGCTCCGACTATGGCTACACCTTC.

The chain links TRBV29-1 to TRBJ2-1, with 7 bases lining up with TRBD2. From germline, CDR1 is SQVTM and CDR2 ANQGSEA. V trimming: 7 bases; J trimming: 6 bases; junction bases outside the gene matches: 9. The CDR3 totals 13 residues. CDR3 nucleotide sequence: TGCAGCGCGTCGGGGACTAACACCAATGAGCAGTTCTTC. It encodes CSASGTNTNEQFF.

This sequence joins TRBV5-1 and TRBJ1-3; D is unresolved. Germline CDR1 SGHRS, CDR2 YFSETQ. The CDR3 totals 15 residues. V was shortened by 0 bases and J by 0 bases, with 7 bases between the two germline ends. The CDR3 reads CASSLDADSGNTIYF. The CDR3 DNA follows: TGCGCCAGCAGCTTGGACGCGGACTCTGGAAACACCATATATTTT.

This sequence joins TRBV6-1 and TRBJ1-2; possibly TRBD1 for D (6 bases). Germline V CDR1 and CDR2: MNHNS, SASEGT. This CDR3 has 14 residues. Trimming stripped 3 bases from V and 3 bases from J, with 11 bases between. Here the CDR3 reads CASSEGGRDYGYTF. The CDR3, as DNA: TGTGCCAGCAGTGAGGGGGGGCGAGACTATGGCTACACCTTC.